This T cell receptor (beta chain) was captured in a study of beta chain features in type 1 diabetes. Study overall: The patient and healthy donor groups were comparable for age, gender and cell yields. Whole-study findings and limits: Shorter TCRB CDR3s, moderately but significantly so, were found in Type 1 diabetes patients in all four CD4+ subsets. The naive, central memory and Treg TCRB repertoires showed an apparent similarity that was greater among patients than among healthy donors.

This clone was counted between two and nine times. The target antigen is unknown. The CDR3 is 14 amino acids. Between the trimmed V and J ends, which lost 6 bases and 0 bases, there was a span of 11 bases. Germline assignment: CDR1 MNHEY and CDR2 SVGAGI. The isolated RNA, all of it, was reverse transcribed, so expressed TCRB transcripts were what got sequenced. Reads from naive, central memory and regulatory T cell samples averaged approximately 3.7 million. Only in-frame clones appear in the TCRdb table, and some are missing; sequencing was by immunoSEQ multiplex PCR. The sample has hundreds of thousands of clones; approximately 9.9% are singletons.

The chain has TRBV6-5 and TRBJ1-1; D ambiguous. The sequencing sample was made of central memory CD4+ T cells from blood. This sequence was found in a man aged 25-45 years with type 1 diabetes. This CDR3 reads CASSPRTVNTEAFF. Here the CDR3 DNA reads TGTGCCAGCAGCCCCCGGACGGTGAACACTGAAGCTTTCTTT.